The sequence of this T cell receptor (beta chain) was determined in a study of control samples from healthy donors and cancer patients. Method: immunoSEQ multiplex PCR; TCRdb's copy keeps in-frame clones and lacks some. The table records around 130,000 clones, about 95% of them present only once. This clone has just one count. This CDR3 comprises 16 residues. Trimming removed 5 bases from V and 4 bases from J; junction bases left unmatched: 9. Germline V gene data show CDR1 as KGHDR and CDR2 as SFDVKD. This clonotype was obtained from a man under 40 in good health. This sequence joins TRBV24-1 and TRBJ2-5; TRBD1 agrees at 10 bases. The sequencing sample was made of blood. CDR3 residues: CATSAPGQGRGETQYF. The DNA for the CDR3 is TGTGCCACCAGTGCCCCGGGACAGGGGAGGGGAGAGACCCAGTACTTC.